This T cell receptor (beta chain) was identified in a study of shared clonotypes between healthy human individuals. Study in general: Donors were two women and a few men aged 18 to 49.

Trimming stripped 7 bases from V and 5 bases from J, with 12 bases between. Germline-derived CDR1 and CDR2 are LNHDA and SQIVND (reference sequence). This CDR3 is built from 13 residues. Samples underwent the assay at deep level. Sequencing of unsorted PBMC DNA was carried out using ten immunoSEQ deep assay plates. TCRdb's copy holds only in-frame clones and misses some; the assay was immunoSEQ multiplex PCR. This sample yields fewer than 550,000 clones, of which 75% to 80% are seen a single time; around an eighth belongs to the top ten. This sequence was found in a woman between 40 and 50 years old in good health. Some clones in this sample may be carry-over from other donors' samples. The chain recombines TRBV19 with TRBJ1-5; D remains unclear. The material sequenced was PBMCs. The CDR3 DNA reads as TGTGCCAGTATGTTGTCTAGGGATCAGCCCCAGCATTTT. It yields the protein CASMLSRDQPQHF.